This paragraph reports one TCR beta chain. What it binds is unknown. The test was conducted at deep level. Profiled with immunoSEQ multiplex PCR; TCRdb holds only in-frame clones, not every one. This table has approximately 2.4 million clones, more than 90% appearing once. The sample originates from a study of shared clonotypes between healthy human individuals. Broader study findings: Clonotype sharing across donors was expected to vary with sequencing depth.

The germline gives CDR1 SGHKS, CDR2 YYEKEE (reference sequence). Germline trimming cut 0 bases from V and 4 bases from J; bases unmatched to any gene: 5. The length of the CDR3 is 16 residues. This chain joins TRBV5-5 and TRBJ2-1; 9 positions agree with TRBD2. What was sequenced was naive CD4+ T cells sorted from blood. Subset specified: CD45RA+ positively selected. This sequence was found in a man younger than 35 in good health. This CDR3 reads CASSLDSSGVYNEQFF. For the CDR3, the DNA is TGTGCCAGCAGCTTGGATTCTAGCGGGGTATACAATGAGCAGTTCTTC.